Listed here is a single T cell receptor (beta chain). The target of this receptor is not known. Per-base qualities were not stored, and no clone one base away is much larger. This entry comes from a study of T cell responses to AZD1222 COVID-19 vaccine (dated by TCRdb to the early 2020s). Describing the broader study: Because spike-specific TCR depth and breadth did not differ between the two schedules, AZD1222 recipients who got a second dose at roughly 4 weeks were pooled with those who got a second dose at roughly 12 weeks. A total of about 250 trial participants underwent TCR sequencing, of whom under 220 had received two doses of AZD1222 and around 25 had received two doses of the MenACWY control vaccine. Enrollment into the trials was organized by age into subgroups of 18-55, 56-69 and 70-plus years, and those subgroups contained around 150, 28 and 57 TCR-sequenced participants, respectively. The research as a whole found: The 56-69-year group was small, and its depth increase did not reach significance, likely because of low power. After two AZD1222 doses, spike-specific TCR breadth and depth were significantly higher than at day 0 and than in MenACWY recipients. Epitopes outside the regions mutated in the B.1.351 and B.1.1.7 variants were reportedly recognized by nearly half of the unique spike-specific TCRs. Participants were mostly white British, with more females than males. The authors suggested clonal diversity may have been underestimated. Because no day 14 peak-response samples were available, the repertoires could be characterized only after the peak T cell response. The whole spike protein was spanned by vaccine-associated CD4 TCRs, and dominant responses were seen in regions 160-218 and 743-854. Conclusions about previously exposed vaccinees were limited because only six AZD1222 recipients were SARS-CoV-2 seropositive at baseline.

CDR1 is given as MDHEN and CDR2 as SYDVKM, both from the germline V gene. The CDR3 covers 15 residues, taking in both the cysteine and the phenylalanine. The DNA shown is the 45-base CDR3, in frame from base 1. Trimming leaves V shorter by 4 bases and J shorter by 7 bases, with the junction holding 9 bases beyond the gene matches. The sample's time point label is to be understood as: baseline before first vaccination. Samples from vaccinated people were obtained from the UK trials COV001 and COV002, which included a single-blind randomized controlled phase 2/3 trial of AZD1222 (ChAdOx1 nCoV-19) in healthy adults. For TCRbeta chain sequencing, PBMC samples from trial participants were taken at day 0 and at day 28 after the second dose. The CDR3 regions of human TCRbeta chains were analyzed by immunosequencing. The authors' pipeline ran thus. Repertoire TCRs were matched against a reference library of SARS-CoV-2-specific TCRs generated with the MIRA antigen-specificity platform. Breadth was defined as the fraction of unique TCRs that were SARS-CoV-2-associated. Depth was defined as the fraction of total T cells that were SARS-CoV-2-associated. Using the MIRA data, each spike-specific TCR was mapped to the spike region that the TCR reacts to and placed in a CD4 or CD8 class. Log10-transformed breadth and depth values were compared by one-way ANOVA with Sidak's multiple comparisons tests. Not all clones reach the TCRdb copy of this immuneACCESS table, which keeps in-frame sequences only. Checked studies attribute under half of the gap to unresolved V genes and leave the rest unexplained. The V and J calls and clone size were taken over from that table, and D and trimming were inferred from the DNA. In this sample the table shows some 120,000 clones, around nine tenths of which occur a single time. The top ten clonotypes cover 6% to 9% of the sample.

The material was peripheral blood, obtained on day 0 of AZD1222 vaccination. The sequence is built from TRBV28 and TRBJ1-5; 8 of the junction bases match TRBD1. The clonotype was recovered from an adult in good health. The sequenced DNA is TGTGCCAGCAGTTCCGGACAGGGTAGAGACCAGCCCCAGCATTTT. Translated, this is CASSSGQGRDQPQHF.